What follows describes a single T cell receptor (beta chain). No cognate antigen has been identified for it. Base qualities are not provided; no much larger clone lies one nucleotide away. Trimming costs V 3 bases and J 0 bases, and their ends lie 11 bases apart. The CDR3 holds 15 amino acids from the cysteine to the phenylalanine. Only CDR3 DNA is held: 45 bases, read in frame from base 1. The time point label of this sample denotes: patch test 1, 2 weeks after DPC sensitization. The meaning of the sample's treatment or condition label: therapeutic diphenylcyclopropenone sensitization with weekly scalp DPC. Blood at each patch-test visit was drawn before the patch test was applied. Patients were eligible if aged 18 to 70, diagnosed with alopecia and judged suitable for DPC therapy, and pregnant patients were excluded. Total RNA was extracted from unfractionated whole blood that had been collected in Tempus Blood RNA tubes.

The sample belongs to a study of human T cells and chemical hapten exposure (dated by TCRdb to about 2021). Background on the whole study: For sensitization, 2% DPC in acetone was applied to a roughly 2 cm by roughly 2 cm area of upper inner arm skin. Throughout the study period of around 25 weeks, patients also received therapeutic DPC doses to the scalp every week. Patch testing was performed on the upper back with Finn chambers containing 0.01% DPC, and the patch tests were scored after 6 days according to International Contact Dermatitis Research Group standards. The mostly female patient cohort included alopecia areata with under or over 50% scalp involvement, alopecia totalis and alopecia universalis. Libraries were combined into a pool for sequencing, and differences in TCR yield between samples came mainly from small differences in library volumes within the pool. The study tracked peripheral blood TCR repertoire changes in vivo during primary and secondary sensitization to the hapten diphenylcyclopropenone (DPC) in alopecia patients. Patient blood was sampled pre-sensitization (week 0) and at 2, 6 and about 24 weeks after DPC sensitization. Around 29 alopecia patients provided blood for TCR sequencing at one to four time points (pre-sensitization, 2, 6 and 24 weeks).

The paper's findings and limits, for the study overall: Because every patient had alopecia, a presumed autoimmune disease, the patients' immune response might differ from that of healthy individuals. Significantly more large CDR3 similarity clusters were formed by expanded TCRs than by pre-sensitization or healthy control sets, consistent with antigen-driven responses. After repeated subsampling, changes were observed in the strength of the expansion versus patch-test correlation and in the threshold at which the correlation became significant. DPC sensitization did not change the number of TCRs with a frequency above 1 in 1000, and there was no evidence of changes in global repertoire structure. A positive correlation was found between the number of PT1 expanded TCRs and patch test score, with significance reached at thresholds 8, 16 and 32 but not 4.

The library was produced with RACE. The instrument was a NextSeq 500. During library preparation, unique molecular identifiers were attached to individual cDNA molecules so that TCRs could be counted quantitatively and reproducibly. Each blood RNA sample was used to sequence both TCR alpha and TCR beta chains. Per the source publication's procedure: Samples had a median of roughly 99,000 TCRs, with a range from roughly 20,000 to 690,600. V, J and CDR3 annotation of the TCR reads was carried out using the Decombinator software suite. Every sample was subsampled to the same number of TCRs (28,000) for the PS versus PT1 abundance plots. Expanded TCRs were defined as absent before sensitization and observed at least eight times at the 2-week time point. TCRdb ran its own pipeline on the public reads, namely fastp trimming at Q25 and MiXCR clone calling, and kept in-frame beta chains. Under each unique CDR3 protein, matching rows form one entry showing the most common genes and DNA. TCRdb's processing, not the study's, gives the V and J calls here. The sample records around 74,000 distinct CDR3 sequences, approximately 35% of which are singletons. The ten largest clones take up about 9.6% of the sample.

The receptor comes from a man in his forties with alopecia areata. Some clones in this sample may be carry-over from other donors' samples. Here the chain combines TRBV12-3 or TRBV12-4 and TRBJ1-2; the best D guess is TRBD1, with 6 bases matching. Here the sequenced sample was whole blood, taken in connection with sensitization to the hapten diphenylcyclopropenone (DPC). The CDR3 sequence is CASSLRDTTNYGYTF. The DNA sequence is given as TGTGCCAGCAGTTTGAGGGACACCACTAACTATGGCTACACCTTC.